The text below deals with one T cell receptor beta chain. The authors' processing: How many nucleated cells were present was estimated from reference gene primer amplification. Profiling relied on immunoSEQ multiplex PCR, and the TCRdb table lists in-frame clones only, not all of them. The V and J calls and clone size come from that table; D and trimming were worked out from the DNA. This sample has some 200,000 clones, with 87% found just once. The sample originates from a study of blood T cell repertoires in COVID-19. For the study at large: Acute and convalescent COVID-19 specimens originated in the United States, Italy and Spain. Sample material is recorded as cDNA or gDNA derived from T cells, B-cell-depleted T cells, or PBMCs.

The trim removed 2 bases at V and 3 bases at J, leaving 2 bases unmatched. Germline CDR1 is SGHVS and CDR2 is FQNEAQ. The CDR3 has 15 amino acids. The chain employs TRBV7-8 and TRBJ1-4; 8 nucleotides agree with TRBD1. Sequencing used peripheral blood. The receptor comes from a man between 35 and 55 years old with active or convalescent COVID-19. The CDR3, as DNA: TGTGCCAGCAGCTTACAGACAGGGGCTAATGAAAAACTGTTTTTT. Its protein product is CASSLQTGANEKLFF. The full variable domain, rest sourced from reference TRBV7-8 and TRBJ1-4, is GAGVSQSPRYKVAKRGQDVALRCDPISGHVSLFWYQQALGQGPEFLTYFQNEAQLDKSGLPSDRFFAERPEGSVSTLKIQRTQQEDSAVYLCASSLQTGANEKLFFGSGTQLSVL.